This entry features one TCR beta chain sequence. What it recognizes is unknown. This sample was included in a study of shared clonotypes between healthy human individuals. Overall study results and limits: There were few donors, and this limited the genetic and exposure-history diversity represented.

CDR3 length: 16 residues. Looked up from germline, CDR1 is LNHDA and CDR2 is SQIVND (reference sequence). J was trimmed by 7 bases and V by 0 bases; bases with no gene match: 5. Every immunoSEQ plate was one replicate of a subset's evenly spread DNA. Some clones are missing from TCRdb's copy, which holds only in-frame ones; the method was immunoSEQ multiplex PCR. Among about 79,000 clones, 60% to 80% were seen once, and the ten largest hold 51%. This receptor was taken from a man younger than 45 in good health. Material: memory CD8+ T cells sorted from blood. Indicated subset: CD45RO+ cells pooled with CCR7-negative TemRA cells. The chain is built from TRBV19 and TRBJ2-1, with 11 bases that match TRBD2. CDR3 residues: CASSIDLAGGPNEQFF. As DNA, the CDR3 is TGTGCCAGTAGTATAGACTTAGCGGGAGGGCCGAATGAGCAGTTCTTC.